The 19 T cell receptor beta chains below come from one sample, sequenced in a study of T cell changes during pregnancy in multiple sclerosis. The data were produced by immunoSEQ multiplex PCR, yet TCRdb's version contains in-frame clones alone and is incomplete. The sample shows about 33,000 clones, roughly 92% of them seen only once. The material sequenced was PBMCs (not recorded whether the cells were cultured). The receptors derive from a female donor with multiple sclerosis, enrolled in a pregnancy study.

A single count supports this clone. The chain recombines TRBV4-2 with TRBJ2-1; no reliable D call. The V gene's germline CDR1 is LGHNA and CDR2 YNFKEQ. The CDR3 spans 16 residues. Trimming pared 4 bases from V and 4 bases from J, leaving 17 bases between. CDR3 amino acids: CASSPHQPRNYNEQFF. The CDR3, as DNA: TGTGCCAGCAGCCCCCACCAGCCCCGAAATTACAATGAGCAGTTCTTC.

CDR3 protein: CASSGGLEQYF. In DNA, the CDR3 is TGTGCCAGCAGCGGAGGACTCGAGCAGTACTTC. The chain combines TRBV11-2 with TRBJ2-7; a weak D match, TRBD2 (5 bases). Trimming pared 5 bases from V and 6 bases from J, leaving 8 bases between. The CDR3 has 11 residues. The germline CDR1 and CDR2 sequences are SGHAT and FQNNGV.

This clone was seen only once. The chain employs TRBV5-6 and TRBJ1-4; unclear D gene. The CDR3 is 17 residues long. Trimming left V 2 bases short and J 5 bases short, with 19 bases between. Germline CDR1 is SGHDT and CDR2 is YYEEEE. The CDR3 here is CASSFRREWQSNEKLFF. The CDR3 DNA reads TGTGCCAGCAGCTTTCGTAGGGAGTGGCAGTCAAATGAAAAACTGTTTTTT.

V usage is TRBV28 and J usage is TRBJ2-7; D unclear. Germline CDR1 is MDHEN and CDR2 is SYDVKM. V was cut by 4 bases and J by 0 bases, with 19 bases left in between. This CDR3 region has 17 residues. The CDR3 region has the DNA TGTGCCAGCAGTTATTCATTTGCGAGTTCCAGCTCCTACGAGCAGTACTTC. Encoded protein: CASSYSFASSSSYEQYF.

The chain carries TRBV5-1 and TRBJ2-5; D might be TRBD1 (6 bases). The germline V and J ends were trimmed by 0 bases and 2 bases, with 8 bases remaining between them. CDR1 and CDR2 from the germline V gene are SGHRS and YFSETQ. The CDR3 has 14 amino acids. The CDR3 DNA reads TGCGCCAGCAGCTTGGAGGGGGTTCAAGAGACCCAGTACTTC. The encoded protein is CASSLEGVQETQYF.

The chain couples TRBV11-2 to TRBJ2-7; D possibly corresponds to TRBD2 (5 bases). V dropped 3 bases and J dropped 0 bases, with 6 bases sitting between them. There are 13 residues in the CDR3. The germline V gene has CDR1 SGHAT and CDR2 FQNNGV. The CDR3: CASSFGISYEQYF. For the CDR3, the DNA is TGTGCCAGCAGCTTCGGGATCTCCTACGAGCAGTACTTC.

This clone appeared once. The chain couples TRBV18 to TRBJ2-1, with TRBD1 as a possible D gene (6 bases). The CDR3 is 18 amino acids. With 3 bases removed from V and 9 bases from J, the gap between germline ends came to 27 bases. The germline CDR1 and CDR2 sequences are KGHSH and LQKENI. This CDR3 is CASSPTTLYEALGGEQFF. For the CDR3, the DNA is TGTGCCAGCTCACCTACCACATTATATGAGGCGTTAGGGGGTGAGCAGTTCTTC.

This CDR3 reads CASSPRDQYFYEQYF. The DNA of the CDR3 is TGTGCCAGCTCACCCAGGGACCAATACTTCTACGAGCAGTACTTC. The V call is TRBV18, the J call TRBJ2-7; D possibly uses TRBD1 or TRBD2 (5 bases each). CDR1 KGHSH and CDR2 LQKENI come from the germline V gene. This CDR3 comprises 15 residues. V was clipped by 3 bases and J by 3 bases, with 15 bases between them.

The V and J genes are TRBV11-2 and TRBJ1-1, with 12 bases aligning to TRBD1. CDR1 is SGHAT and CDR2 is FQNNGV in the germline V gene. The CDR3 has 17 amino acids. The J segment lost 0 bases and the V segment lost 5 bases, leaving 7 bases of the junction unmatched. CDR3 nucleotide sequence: TGTGCCAGCAGCCTGGAGGGGACAGGGGGCCTGAACACTGAAGCTTTCTTT. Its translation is CASSLEGTGGLNTEAFF.

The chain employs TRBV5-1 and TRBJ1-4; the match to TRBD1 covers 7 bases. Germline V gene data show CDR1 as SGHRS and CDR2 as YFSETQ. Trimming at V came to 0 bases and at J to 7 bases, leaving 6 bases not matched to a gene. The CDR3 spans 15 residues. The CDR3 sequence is CASSLAGTASEKLFF. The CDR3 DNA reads TGCGCCAGCAGCTTGGCTGGGACAGCCAGTGAAAAACTGTTTTTT.

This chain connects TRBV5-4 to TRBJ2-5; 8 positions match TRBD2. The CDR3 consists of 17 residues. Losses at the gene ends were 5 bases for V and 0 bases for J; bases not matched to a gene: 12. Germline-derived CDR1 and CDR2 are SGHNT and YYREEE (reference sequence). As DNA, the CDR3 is TGTGCCAGCAGTCGTCGGGGGGGGAGTAAGGACCAAGAGACCCAGTACTTC. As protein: CASSRRGGSKDQETQYF.

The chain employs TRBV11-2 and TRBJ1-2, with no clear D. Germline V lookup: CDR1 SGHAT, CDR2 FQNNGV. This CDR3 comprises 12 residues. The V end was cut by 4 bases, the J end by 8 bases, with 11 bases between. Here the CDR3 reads CASSSGRAGYTF. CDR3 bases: TGTGCCAGCAGCTCCGGCCGAGCCGGCTACACCTTC.

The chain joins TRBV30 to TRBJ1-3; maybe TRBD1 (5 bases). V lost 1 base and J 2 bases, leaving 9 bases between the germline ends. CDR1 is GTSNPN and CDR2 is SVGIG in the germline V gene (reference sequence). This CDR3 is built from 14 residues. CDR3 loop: CAWSEGTPGNTIYF. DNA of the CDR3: TGTGCCTGGAGTGAAGGGACCCCTGGAAACACCATATATTTT. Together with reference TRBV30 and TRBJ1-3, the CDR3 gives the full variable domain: SQTIHQWPATLVQPVGSPLSLECTVEGTSNPNLYWYRQAAGRGLQLLFYSVGIGQISSEVPQNLSASRPQDRQFILSSKKLLLSDSGFYLCAWSEGTPGNTIYFGEGSWLTVV.

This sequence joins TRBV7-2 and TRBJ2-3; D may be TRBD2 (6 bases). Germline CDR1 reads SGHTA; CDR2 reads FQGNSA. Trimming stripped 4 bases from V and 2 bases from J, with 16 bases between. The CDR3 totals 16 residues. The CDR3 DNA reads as TGTGCCAGCAGCTCCCTCTGGGGGGACCCCACAGATACGCAGTATTTT. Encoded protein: CASSSLWGDPTDTQYF.

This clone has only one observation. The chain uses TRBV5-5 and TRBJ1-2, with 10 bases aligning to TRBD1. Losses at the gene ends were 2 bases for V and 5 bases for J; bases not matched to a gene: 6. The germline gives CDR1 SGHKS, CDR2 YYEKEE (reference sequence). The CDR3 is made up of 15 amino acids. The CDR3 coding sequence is TGTGCCAGCAGCTTTCGAGCGGACAGGGGGTATGGCTACACCTTC. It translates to CASSFRADRGYGYTF. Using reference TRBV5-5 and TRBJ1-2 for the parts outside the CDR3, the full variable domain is DAGVTQSPTHLIKTRGQQVTLRCSPISGHKSVSWYQQVLGQGPQFIFQYYEKEERGRGNFPDRFSARQFPNYSSELNVNALLLGDSALYLCASSFRADRGYGYTFGSGTRLTVV.

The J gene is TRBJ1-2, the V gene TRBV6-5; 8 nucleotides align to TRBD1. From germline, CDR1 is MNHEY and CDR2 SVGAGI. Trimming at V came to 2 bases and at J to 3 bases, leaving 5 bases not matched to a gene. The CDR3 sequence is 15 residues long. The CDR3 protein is CASSYGQGGDYGYTF. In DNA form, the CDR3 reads TGTGCCAGCAGTTACGGACAGGGAGGGGACTATGGCTACACCTTC.

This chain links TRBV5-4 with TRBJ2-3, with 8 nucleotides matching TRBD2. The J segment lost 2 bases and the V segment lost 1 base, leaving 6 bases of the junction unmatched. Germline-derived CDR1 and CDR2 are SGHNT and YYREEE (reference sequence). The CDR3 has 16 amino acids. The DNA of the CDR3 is TGTGCCAGCAGCTTGTTGCGGGAGGCCAACACAGATACGCAGTATTTT. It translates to CASSLLREANTDTQYF.

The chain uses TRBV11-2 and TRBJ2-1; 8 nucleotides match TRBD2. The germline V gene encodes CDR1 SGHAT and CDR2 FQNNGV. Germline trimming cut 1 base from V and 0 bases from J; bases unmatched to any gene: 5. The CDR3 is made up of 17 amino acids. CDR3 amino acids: CASSLGGSGTSYNEQFF. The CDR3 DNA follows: TGTGCCAGCAGCTTAGGAGGTAGCGGGACCTCCTACAATGAGCAGTTCTTC.

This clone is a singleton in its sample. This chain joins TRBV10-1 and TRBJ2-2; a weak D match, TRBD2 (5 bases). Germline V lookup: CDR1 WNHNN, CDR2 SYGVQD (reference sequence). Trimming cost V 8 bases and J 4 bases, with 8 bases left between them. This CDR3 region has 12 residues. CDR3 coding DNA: TGCGCCAGCCGGGATGTCACCGGGGAGCTGTTTTTT. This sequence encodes CASRDVTGELFF.